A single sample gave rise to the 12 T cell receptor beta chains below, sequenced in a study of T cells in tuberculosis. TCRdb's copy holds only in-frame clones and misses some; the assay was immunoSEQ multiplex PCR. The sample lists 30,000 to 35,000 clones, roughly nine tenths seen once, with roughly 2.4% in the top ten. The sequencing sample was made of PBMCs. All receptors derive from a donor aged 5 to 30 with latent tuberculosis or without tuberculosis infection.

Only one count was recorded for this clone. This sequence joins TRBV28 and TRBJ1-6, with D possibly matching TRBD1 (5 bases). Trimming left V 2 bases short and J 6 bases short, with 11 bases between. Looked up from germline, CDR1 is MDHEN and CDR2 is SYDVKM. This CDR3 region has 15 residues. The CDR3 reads CASSLIGGGNSPLHF. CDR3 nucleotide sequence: TGTGCCAGCAGTTTAATCGGGGGGGGTAATTCACCCCTCCACTTT. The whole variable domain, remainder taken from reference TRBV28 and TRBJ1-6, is DVKVTQSSRYLVKRTGEKVFLECVQDMDHENMFWYRQDPGLGLRLIYFSYDVKMKEKGDIPEGYSVSREKKERFSLILESASTNQTSMYLCASSLIGGGNSPLHFGNGTRLTVT.

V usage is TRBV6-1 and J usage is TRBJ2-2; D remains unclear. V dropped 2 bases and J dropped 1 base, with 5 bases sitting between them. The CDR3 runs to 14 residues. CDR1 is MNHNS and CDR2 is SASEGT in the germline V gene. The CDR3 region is CASSEFLNTGELFF. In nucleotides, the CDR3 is TGTGCCAGCAGTGAATTCTTGAACACCGGGGAGCTGTTTTTT.

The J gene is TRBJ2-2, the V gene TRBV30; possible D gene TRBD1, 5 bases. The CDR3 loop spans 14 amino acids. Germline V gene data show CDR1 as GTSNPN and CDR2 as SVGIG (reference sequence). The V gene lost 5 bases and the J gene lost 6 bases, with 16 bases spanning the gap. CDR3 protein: CAWDGSGIPGELFF. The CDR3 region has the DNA TGTGCCTGGGATGGATCAGGGATTCCCGGGGAGCTGTTTTTT.

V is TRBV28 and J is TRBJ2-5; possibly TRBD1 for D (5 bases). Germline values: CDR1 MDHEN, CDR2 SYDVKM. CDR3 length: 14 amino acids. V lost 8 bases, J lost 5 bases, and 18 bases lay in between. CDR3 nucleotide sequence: TGTGCCAGCCGGAAATGGGGCCCCGGGGAGACCCAGTACTTC. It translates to CASRKWGPGETQYF.

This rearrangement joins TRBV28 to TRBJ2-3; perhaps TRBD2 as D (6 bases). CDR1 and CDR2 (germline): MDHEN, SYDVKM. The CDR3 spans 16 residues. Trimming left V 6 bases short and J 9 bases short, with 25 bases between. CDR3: CASSFYRSGGKGTQYF. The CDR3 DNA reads TGTGCCAGCAGCTTCTACAGGAGTGGGGGGAAGGGAACGCAGTATTTT.

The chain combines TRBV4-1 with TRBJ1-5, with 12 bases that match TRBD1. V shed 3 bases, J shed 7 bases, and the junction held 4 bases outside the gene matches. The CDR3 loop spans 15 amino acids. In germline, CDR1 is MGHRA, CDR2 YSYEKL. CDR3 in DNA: TGCGCCAGCAGCCAGGGACAGGGGGCTCGGCAGCCCCAGCATTTT. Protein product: CASSQGQGARQPQHF.

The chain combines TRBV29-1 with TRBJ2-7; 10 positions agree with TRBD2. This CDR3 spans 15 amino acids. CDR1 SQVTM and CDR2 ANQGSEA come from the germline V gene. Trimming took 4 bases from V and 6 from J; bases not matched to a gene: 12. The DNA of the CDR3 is TGCAGCGTTGTTAGATCTAGCGGGAGTCCCCTCGAGCAGTACTTC. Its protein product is CSVVRSSGSPLEQYF.

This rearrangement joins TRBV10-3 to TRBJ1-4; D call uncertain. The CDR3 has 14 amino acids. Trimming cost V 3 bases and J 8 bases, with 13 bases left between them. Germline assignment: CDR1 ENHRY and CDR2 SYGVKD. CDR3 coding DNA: TGTGCCATCAGTGAAACTAATGAGGGAGAAAAACTGTTTTTT. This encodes CAISETNEGEKLFF.

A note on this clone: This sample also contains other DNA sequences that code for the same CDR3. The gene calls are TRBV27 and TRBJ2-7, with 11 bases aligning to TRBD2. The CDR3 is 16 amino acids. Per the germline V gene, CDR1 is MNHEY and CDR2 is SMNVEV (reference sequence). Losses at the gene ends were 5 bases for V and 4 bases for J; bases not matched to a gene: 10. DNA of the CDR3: TGTGCCAGCAGTCCCTACGGCACTAGCGGGAGTTACGAGCAGTACTTC. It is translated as CASSPYGTSGSYEQYF.

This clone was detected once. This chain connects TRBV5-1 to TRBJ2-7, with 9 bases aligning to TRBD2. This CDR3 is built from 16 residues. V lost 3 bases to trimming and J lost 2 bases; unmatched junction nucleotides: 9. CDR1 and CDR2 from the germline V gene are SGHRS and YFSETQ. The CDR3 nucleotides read TGCGCCAGCAGCTCAAATCTAGCGGGGAGGGCCTACGAGCAGTACTTC. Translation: CASSSNLAGRAYEQYF. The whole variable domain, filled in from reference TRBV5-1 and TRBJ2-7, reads KAGVTQTPRYLIKTRGQQVTLSCSPISGHRSVSWYQQTPGQGLQFLFEYFSETQRNKGNFPGRFSGRQFSNSRSEMNVSTLELGDSALYLCASSSNLAGRAYEQYFGPGTRLTVT.

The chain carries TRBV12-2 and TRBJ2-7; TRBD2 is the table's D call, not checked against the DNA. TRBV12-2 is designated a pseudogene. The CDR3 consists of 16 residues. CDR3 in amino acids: CASRLGRVEGKYEQYF. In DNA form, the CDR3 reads TGTGCAAGTCGCTTGGGGAGGGTCGAGGGTAAGTACGAGCAGTACTTC.

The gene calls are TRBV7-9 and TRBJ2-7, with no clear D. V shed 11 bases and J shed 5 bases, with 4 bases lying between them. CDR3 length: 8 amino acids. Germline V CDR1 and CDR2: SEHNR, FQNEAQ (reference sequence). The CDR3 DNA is TGTGCCGGAGACGAGCAGTACTTC. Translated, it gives CAGDEQYF.